A selection of T cell receptor beta chains follows, all from one sample in a study of T cell changes during pregnancy in multiple sclerosis. The data were produced by immunoSEQ multiplex PCR, yet TCRdb's version contains in-frame clones alone and is incomplete. The data show around 130,000 clones, 80% to 95% seen once. The sample in question was peripheral blood, obtained before pregnancy. Every receptor here comes from a female donor with multiple sclerosis, enrolled in a pregnancy study. Both conserved end residues are part of each CDR3.

CDR3 protein: CASSPRQGTEAFF
V gene: TRBV7-2
J gene: TRBJ1-1

CDR3 protein: CASSLFRGGQPQHF
V gene: TRBV7-2
J gene: TRBJ1-5

CDR3 protein: CASSSDGANEKLFF
V gene: TRBV7-6
J gene: TRBJ1-4

CDR3 protein: CASSPRGRASGANVLTF
V gene: TRBV14
J gene: TRBJ2-6

CDR3 protein: CASSEYGSSGNTIYF
V gene: TRBV2
J gene: TRBJ1-3

CDR3 protein: CASSATGLGRVNEQFF
V gene: TRBV9
J gene: TRBJ2-1

CDR3 protein: CASSTRTGGIYGYTF
V gene: TRBV28
J gene: TRBJ1-2

CDR3 protein: CASSLQPPRAGGSRAGELFF
V gene: TRBV27
J gene: TRBJ2-2

CDR3 protein: CASSYLSNEQFF
V gene: TRBV11-2
J gene: TRBJ2-1

CDR3 protein: CSVRGTSALGTQYF
V gene: TRBV29-1
J gene: TRBJ2-5